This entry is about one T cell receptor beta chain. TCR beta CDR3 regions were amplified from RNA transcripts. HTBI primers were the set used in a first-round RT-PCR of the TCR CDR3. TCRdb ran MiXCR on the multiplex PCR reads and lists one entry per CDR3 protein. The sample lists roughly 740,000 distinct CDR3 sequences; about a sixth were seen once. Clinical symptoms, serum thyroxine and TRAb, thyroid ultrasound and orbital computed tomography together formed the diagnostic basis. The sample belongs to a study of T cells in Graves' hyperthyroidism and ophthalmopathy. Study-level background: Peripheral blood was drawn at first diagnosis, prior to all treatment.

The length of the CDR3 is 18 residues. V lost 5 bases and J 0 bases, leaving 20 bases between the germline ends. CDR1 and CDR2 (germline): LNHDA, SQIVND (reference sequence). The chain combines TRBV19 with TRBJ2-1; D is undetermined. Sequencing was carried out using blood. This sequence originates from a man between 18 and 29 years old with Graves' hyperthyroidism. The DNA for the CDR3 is TGTGCCAGTAGTCCTCACCCCGCTGCACCAACCTCCTACAATGAGCAGTTCTTC. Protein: CASSPHPAAPTSYNEQFF.